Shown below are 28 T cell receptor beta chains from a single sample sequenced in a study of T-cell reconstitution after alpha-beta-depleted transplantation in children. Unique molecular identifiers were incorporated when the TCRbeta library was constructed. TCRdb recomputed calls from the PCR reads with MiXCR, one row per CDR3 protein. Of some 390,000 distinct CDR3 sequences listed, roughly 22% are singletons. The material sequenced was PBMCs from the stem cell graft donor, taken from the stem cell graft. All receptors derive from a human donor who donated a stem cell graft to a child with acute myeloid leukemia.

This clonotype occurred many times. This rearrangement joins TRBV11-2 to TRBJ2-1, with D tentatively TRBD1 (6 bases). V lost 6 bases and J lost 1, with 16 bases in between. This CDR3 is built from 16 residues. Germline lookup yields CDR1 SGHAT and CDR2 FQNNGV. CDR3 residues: CASRSPRGKSYNEQFF. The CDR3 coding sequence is TGTGCCAGCAGAAGTCCCAGGGGTAAATCCTACAATGAGCAGTTCTTC.

CDR3 region: CASSQVGQGNEKLFF. The CDR3 nucleotides are TGCGCCAGCAGCCAAGTTGGACAGGGGAATGAAAAACTGTTTTTT. The chain has TRBV4-1 and TRBJ1-4; TRBD1 aligns across 9 bases. In germline, CDR1 is MGHRA, CDR2 YSYEKL. This CDR3 is 15 amino acids long. The ends lost 1 base at V and 5 bases at J; junction bases unmatched: 2.

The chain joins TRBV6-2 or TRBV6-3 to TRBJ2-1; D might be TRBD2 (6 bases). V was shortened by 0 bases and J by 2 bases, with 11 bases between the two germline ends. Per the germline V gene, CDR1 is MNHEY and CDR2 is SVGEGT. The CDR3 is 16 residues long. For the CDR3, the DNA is TGTGCCAGCAGTTACTCGCGCGGGAAGGCCTACAATGAGCAGTTCTTC. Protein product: CASSYSRGKAYNEQFF.

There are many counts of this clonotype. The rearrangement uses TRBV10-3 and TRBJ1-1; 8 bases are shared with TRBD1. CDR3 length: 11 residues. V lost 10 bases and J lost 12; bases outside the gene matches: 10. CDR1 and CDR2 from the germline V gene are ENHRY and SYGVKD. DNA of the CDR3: TGTGCCACCACGGACAGGGATAATACTTTCTTT. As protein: CATTDRDNTFF.

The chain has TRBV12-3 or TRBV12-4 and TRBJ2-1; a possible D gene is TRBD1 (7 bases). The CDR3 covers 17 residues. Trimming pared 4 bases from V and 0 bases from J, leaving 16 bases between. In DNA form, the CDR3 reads TGTGCCAGCAGTTCGGGAGAGGGGGCCCACTCCTACAATGAGCAGTTCTTC. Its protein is CASSSGEGAHSYNEQFF.

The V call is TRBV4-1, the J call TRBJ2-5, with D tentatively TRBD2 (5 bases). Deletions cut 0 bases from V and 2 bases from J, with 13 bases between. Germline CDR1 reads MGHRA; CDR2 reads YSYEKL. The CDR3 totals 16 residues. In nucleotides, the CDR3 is TGCGCCAGCAGCCAAGAAGGTGGGTGGGAGCAAGAGACCCAGTACTTC. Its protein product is CASSQEGGWEQETQYF.

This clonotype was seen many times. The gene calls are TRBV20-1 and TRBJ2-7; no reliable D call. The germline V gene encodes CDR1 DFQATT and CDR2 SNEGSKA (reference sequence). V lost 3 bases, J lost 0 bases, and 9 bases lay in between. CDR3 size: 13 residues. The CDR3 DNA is TGCAGTGCTAGTGAAACAGCCTCCTACGAGCAGTACTTC. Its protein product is CSASETASYEQYF.

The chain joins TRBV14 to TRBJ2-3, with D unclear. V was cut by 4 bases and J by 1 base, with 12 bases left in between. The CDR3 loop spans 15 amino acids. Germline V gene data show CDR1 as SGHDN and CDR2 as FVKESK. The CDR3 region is CASSRISDRTDTQYF. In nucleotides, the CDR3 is TGTGCCAGCAGCCGCATATCGGACCGCACAGATACGCAGTATTTT.

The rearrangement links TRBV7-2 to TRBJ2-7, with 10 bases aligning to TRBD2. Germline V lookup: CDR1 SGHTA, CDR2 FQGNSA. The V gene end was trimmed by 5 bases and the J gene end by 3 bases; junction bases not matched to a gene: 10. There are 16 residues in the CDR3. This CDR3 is CASSPVASGSLYEQYF. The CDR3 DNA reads TGTGCCAGCAGCCCAGTGGCTAGCGGGAGTCTCTACGAGCAGTACTTC. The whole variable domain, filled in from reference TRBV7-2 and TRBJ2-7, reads GAGVSQSPSNKVTEKGKDVELRCDPISGHTALYWYRQSLGQGLEFLIYFQGNSAPDKSGLPSDRFSAERTGGSVSTLTIQRTQQEDSAVYLCASSPVASGSLYEQYFGPGTRLTVT.

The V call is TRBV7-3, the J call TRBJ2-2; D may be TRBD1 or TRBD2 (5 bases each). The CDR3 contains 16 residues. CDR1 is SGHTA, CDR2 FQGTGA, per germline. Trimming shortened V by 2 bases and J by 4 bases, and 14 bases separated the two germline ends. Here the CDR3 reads CASSLEGSSGTGELFF. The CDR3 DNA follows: TGTGCCAGCAGCTTAGAGGGGAGTTCGGGCACCGGGGAGCTGTTTTTT.

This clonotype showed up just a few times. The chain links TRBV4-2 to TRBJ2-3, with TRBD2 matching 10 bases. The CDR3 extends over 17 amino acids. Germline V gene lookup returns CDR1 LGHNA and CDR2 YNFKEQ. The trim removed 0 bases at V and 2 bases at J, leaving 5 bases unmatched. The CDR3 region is CASSQDASGSITDTQYF. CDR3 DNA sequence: TGTGCCAGCAGCCAAGATGCTAGCGGGAGTATCACAGATACGCAGTATTTT.

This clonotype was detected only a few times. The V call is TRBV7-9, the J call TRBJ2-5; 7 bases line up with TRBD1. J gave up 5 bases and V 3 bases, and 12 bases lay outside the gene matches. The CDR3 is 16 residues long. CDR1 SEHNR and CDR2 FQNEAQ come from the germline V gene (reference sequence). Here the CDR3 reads CASSLAGRARGETQYF. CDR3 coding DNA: TGTGCCAGCAGCTTGGCCGGCCGGGCCAGGGGGGAGACCCAGTACTTC.

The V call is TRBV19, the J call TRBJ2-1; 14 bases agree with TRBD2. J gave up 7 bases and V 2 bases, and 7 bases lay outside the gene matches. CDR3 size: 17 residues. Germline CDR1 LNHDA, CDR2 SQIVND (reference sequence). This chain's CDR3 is CASSITPGLAGVNEQFF. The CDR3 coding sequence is TGTGCCAGTAGTATAACCCCGGGACTAGCGGGAGTAAATGAGCAGTTCTTC.

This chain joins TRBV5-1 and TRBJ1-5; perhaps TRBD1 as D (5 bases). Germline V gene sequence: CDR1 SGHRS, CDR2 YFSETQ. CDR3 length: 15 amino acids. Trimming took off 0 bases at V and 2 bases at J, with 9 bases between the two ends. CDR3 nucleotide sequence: TGCGCCAGCAGCTTGGACACAGGCGGCAATCAGCCCCAGCATTTT. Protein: CASSLDTGGNQPQHF.

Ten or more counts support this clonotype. CDR3 in DNA: TGCAGCGTAGCCCTCAGGGGGGTCTTCTACGAGCAGTACTTC. It yields the protein CSVALRGVFYEQYF. The rearrangement links TRBV29-1 to TRBJ2-7; possible D gene TRBD1, 7 bases. Germline V gene data show CDR1 as SQVTM and CDR2 as ANQGSEA. The CDR3 has 14 residues. V lost 6 bases to trimming and J lost 3 bases, with 18 bases between them.

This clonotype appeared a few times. This CDR3 is CSAEGGGAFNQPQHF. As DNA, the CDR3 is TGCAGTGCCGAGGGGGGAGGGGCCTTCAATCAGCCCCAGCATTTT. V and J are TRBV20-1 and TRBJ1-5; tentatively, D is TRBD1 (6 bases). V was trimmed by 6 bases and J by 3 bases, leaving 18 bases between them. The CDR3 consists of 15 residues. Germline CDR1 DFQATT, CDR2 SNEGSKA (reference sequence).

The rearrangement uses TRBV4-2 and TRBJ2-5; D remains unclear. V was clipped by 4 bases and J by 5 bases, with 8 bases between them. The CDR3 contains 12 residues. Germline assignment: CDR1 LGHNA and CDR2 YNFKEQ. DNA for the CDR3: TGTGCCAGCAGCCGTCCCGGGGAGACCCAGTACTTC. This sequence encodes CASSRPGETQYF.

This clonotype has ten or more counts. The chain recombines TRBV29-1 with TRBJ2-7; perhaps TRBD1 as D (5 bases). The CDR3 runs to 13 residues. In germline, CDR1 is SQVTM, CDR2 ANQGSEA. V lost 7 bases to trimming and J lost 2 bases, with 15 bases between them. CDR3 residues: CSAAGMVAYEQYF. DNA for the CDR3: TGCAGCGCAGCAGGGATGGTCGCCTACGAGCAGTACTTC.

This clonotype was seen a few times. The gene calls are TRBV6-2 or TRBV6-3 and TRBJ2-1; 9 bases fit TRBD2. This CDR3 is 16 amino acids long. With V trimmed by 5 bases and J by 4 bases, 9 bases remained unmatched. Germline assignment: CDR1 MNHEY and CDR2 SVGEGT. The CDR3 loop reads CASSHLSGRTYNEQFF. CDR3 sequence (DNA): TGTGCCAGCAGTCATCTTAGCGGGAGAACTTACAATGAGCAGTTCTTC.

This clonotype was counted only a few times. The CDR3 bases are TGCAGCGTTGAAATAGCGGGAGGATACACAGATACGCAGTATTTT. It yields the protein CSVEIAGGYTDTQYF. This chain joins TRBV29-1 and TRBJ2-3, with 10 bases lining up with TRBD2. The J segment lost 2 bases and the V segment lost 2 bases, leaving 4 bases of the junction unmatched. The CDR3 runs to 15 residues. Germline CDR1 reads SQVTM; CDR2 reads ANQGSEA.

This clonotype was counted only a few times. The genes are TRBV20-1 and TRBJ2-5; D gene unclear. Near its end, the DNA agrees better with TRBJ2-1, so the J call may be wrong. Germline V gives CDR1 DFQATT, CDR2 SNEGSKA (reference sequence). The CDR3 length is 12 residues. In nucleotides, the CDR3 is TGCAGTGCTAGGGGATACCAAGAGACCCAGTTCTTC. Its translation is CSARGYQETQFF.

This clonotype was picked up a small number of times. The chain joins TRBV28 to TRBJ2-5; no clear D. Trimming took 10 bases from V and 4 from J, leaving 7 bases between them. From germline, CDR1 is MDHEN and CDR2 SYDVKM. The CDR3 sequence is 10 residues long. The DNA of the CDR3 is TGTGCCACCGCACGAGAGACCCAGTACTTC. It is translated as CATARETQYF. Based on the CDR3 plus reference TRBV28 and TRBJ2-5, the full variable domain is DVKVTQSSRYLVKRTGEKVFLECVQDMDHENMFWYRQDPGLGLRLIYFSYDVKMKEKGDIPEGYSVSREKKERFSLILESASTNQTSMYLCATARETQYFGPGTRLLVL.

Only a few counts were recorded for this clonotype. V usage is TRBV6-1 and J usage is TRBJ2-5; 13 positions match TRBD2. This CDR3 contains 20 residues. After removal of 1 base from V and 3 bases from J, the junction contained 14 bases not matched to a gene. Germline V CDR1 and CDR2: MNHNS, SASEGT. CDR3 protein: CASSEDGTPGLAGRKETQYF. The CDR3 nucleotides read TGTGCCAGCAGTGAAGATGGCACCCCGGGACTAGCGGGAAGGAAAGAGACCCAGTACTTC.

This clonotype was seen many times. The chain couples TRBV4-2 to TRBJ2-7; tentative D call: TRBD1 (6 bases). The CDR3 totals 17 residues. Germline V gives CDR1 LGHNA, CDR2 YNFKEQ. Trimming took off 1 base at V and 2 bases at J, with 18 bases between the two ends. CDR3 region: CASSQGGETGPTYEQYF. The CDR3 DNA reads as TGTGCCAGCAGCCAAGGAGGGGAGACAGGACCTACCTACGAGCAGTACTTC.

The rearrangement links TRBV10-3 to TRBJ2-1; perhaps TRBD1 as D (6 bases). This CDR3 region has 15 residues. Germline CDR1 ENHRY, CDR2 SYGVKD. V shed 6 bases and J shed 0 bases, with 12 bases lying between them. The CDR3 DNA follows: TGTGCCATCAGGATAACAGGGAGCTCCTACAATGAGCAGTTCTTC. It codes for CAIRITGSSYNEQFF.

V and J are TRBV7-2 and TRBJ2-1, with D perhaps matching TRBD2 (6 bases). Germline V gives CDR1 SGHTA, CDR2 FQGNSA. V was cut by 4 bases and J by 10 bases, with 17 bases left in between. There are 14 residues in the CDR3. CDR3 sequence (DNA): TGTGCCAGCAGCTCCCCGGGTGGGCTAGCGGAGCAGTTCTTC. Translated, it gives CASSSPGGLAEQFF.

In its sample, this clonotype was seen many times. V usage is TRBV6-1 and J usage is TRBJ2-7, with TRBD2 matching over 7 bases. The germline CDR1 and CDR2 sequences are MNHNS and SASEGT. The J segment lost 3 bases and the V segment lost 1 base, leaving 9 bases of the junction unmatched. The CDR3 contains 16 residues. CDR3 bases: TGTGCCAGCAGTGAAGTGGCTGGCGGGAGCTACTACGAGCAGTACTTC. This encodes CASSEVAGGSYYEQYF.

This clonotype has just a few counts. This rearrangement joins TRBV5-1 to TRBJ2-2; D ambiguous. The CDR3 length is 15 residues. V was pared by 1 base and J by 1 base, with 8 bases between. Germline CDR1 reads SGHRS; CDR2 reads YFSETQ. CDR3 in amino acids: CASSLSAKNTGELFF. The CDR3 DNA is TGCGCCAGCAGCTTGAGCGCGAAGAACACCGGGGAGCTGTTTTTT.